The entry below gives a single T cell receptor beta chain sequence along with its context. These data belong to a study of blood T cell repertoires in COVID-19. Assay used: immunoSEQ multiplex PCR; TCRdb lists only in-frame clones, some missing. The data contain roughly 30,000 clones, 80% to 90% of them singletons. Germline-derived CDR1 and CDR2 are SGHTA and FQGNSA. This CDR3 region has 14 residues. V lost 0 bases to trimming and J lost 5 bases, with 10 bases between them. This receptor was taken from a human donor in a cohort sampled during active COVID-19. The chain links TRBV7-2 to TRBJ1-1; maybe TRBD1 (5 bases). The sequencing input was peripheral blood. In nucleotides, the CDR3 is TGTGCCAGCAGCTTAGCCTGGCAGGGAACTGAAGCTTTCTTT. It encodes CASSLAWQGTEAFF.